This T cell receptor (beta chain) was documented in a study of beta chain features in type 1 diabetes. Study outcomes and limitations: Sequencing the cDNA could make cells with high TCR expression show up more than they should.

As every portion of the isolated RNA was reverse transcribed, the sequencing read expressed TCRB transcripts. Generated by immunoSEQ multiplex PCR, the TCRdb table keeps only in-frame clones and is missing some. The sample contains over 500,000 clones, 15% to 17% of which appear only once. Germline CDR1 LGHNA, CDR2 YSLEER. Trimming at V came to 0 bases and at J to 2 bases, leaving 3 bases not matched to a gene. The CDR3 is 15 residues long. Note on this clone: No antigen is known for it.

The rearrangement uses TRBV4-3 and TRBJ1-1; 7 nucleotides agree with TRBD1. The material sequenced was naive CD4+ T cells from blood. This receptor was taken from a man aged 18 to 30 in good health. CDR3 nucleotide sequence: TGCGCCAGCAGCCAAGATACAGGGGCCAACACTGAAGCTTTCTTT. It specifies CASSQDTGANTEAFF.